This entry lists 29 T cell receptor beta chains sequenced from one sample in a study of beta chain features in type 1 diabetes. The antigens for these receptors are not known. Notes on the study in general: TCRB CDR3s from Type 1 diabetes patients were moderately but significantly shorter in all four CD4+ subsets.

The isolated RNA, all of it, was reverse transcribed, so expressed TCRB transcripts were what got sequenced. The protocol was immunoSEQ multiplex PCR, while the TCRdb copy is restricted to in-frame clones and leaves out a portion. In the table there are 140,000 or so clones, approximately 13% of which are singletons. What was sequenced was central memory CD4+ T cells from blood. The receptors were sampled from a man aged 18 to 30 with type 1 diabetes.

This clone showed up just a few times. The chain uses TRBV7-2 and TRBJ2-3; a possible D gene is TRBD1 (6 bases). The CDR3 is made up of 14 amino acids. In germline, CDR1 is SGHTA, CDR2 FQGNSA. Trimming took off 5 bases at V and 1 base at J, with 10 bases between the two ends. The CDR3 DNA follows: TGTGCCAGCAGCCCTGGACAGCGCACAGATACGCAGTATTTT. It yields the protein CASSPGQRTDTQYF.

This clone was seen repeatedly, ten times or more. The genes are TRBV5-1 and TRBJ2-3; 9 bases match TRBD1. Germline assignment: CDR1 SGHRS and CDR2 YFSETQ. The ends lost 3 bases at V and 2 bases at J; junction bases unmatched: 4. The CDR3 totals 15 residues. The CDR3 bases are TGCGCCAGCAGCTCACAGGGGGCCAACACAGATACGCAGTATTTT. This codes for CASSSQGANTDTQYF.

This clone was detected ten times or more. The V and J genes are TRBV19 and TRBJ1-4; 8 positions match TRBD1. Per germline, CDR1 LNHDA and CDR2 SQIVND (reference sequence). This CDR3 contains 15 residues. V lost 5 bases to trimming and J lost 7 bases; unmatched junction nucleotides: 9. CDR3 sequence (DNA): TGTGCCAGTAGTTTCTCCGGGACAGGAGGTGAAAAACTGTTTTTT. This sequence encodes CASSFSGTGGEKLFF.

The V gene is TRBV30, the J gene TRBJ2-6; TRBD2 aligns across 7 bases. This CDR3 is 14 amino acids long. The germline V gene has CDR1 GTSNPN and CDR2 SVGIG (reference sequence). The CDR3 sequence is CVQGGFGGANVLTF. The CDR3 nucleotides are TGTGTGCAGGGAGGGTTTGGTGGGGCCAACGTCCTGACTTTC.

This clone showed up just a few times. The genes are TRBV7-9 and TRBJ1-3; D uncertain. Trimming removed 8 bases from V and 1 base from J, with 6 bases in between. The CDR3 contains 12 residues. Germline V gene data show CDR1 as SEHNR and CDR2 as FQNEAQ (reference sequence). CDR3 nucleotides: TGTGCCAGCGGGAGATCTGGAAACACCATATATTTT. Residues: CASGRSGNTIYF.

This clone appeared many times. This sequence joins TRBV15 and TRBJ1-1; no clear D gene. The V end was cut by 3 bases, the J end by 3 bases, with 5 bases between. CDR1 LNHNV and CDR2 YYDKDF come from the germline V gene (reference sequence). This CDR3 comprises 12 residues. CDR3 residues: CATSRMDTEAFF. CDR3 DNA: TGTGCCACCAGCAGGATGGACACTGAAGCTTTCTTT. Using reference TRBV15 and TRBJ1-1 for the parts outside the CDR3, the full variable domain is DAMVIQNPRYQVTQFGKPVTLSCSQTLNHNVMYWYQQKSSQAPKLLFHYYDKDFNNEADTPDNFQSRRPNTSFCFLDIRSPGLGDTAMYLCATSRMDTEAFFGQGTRLTVV.

This clone was detected only a few times. The chain recombines TRBV6-5 with TRBJ2-3; 10 bases map to TRBD2. Germline V lookup: CDR1 MNHEY, CDR2 SVGAGI. Losses at the gene ends were 6 bases for V and 3 bases for J; bases not matched to a gene: 3. The CDR3 length is 14 residues. The DNA of the CDR3 is TGTGCCAGCAGCCCGGGACTAGCGACAGATACGCAGTATTTT. Its translation is CASSPGLATDTQYF.

This clone showed up just a few times. The chain uses TRBV10-3 and TRBJ1-4; 10 nucleotides match TRBD1. CDR3 size: 13 residues. From germline, CDR1 is ENHRY and CDR2 SYGVKD. V shed 10 bases, J shed 8 bases, and the junction held 7 bases outside the gene matches. CDR3 coding DNA: TGTGCCACCAAAGGACAGGGGGACGAAAAACTGTTTTTT. This encodes CATKGQGDEKLFF.

This clone was counted many times. The gene calls are TRBV7-9 and TRBJ1-6; 7 positions match TRBD1. The trim removed 5 bases at V and 7 bases at J, leaving 5 bases unmatched. This CDR3 has 14 amino acids. Germline V gene sequence: CDR1 SEHNR, CDR2 FQNEAQ (reference sequence). CDR3 amino acids: CASSADRSNSPLHF. CDR3 coding DNA: TGTGCCAGCAGCGCGGACAGGAGCAATTCACCCCTCCACTTT.

This clone has just a few counts. The CDR3 sequence is CASGTSDINEQFF. The CDR3 DNA is TGTGCCAGCGGGACTAGCGACATCAATGAGCAGTTCTTC. The chain has TRBV6-1 and TRBJ2-1; 10 nucleotides align to TRBD2. This CDR3 spans 13 amino acids. Germline assignment: CDR1 MNHNS and CDR2 SASEGT. V dropped 8 bases and J dropped 6; count of bases not matched to a gene: 4.

This clone showed up just a few times. The V and J genes are TRBV9 and TRBJ2-2; D unclear. Per the germline V gene, CDR1 is SGDLS and CDR2 is YYNGEE. This CDR3 is 13 amino acids long. With 4 bases removed from V and 10 bases from J, the gap between germline ends came to 14 bases. In DNA form, the CDR3 reads TGTGCCAGCAGCTCGGGTTCTCCCCCGGAGCTGTTTTTT. Protein product: CASSSGSPPELFF.

J is TRBJ1-1 and V is TRBV6-6; D gene ambiguous. V dropped 10 bases and J dropped 1 base, with 13 bases sitting between them. CDR1 and CDR2 from the germline V gene are MNHNY and SVGAGI (reference sequence). The CDR3 has 13 amino acids. The CDR3, as DNA: TGTGCCACCGCGGACCCGGGGAACACTGAAGCTTTCTTT. Encoded protein: CATADPGNTEAFF.

The chain joins TRBV6-1 to TRBJ2-1, with D possibly matching TRBD1 (5 bases). Germline-derived CDR1 and CDR2 are MNHNS and SASEGT. V was pared by 6 bases and J by 0 bases, with 9 bases between. The CDR3 runs 14 residues. The CDR3 nucleotides read TGTGCCAGCAGCCCAGGGATCTCCTACAATGAGCAGTTCTTC. This encodes CASSPGISYNEQFF.

This clone came up a few times. The chain links TRBV28 to TRBJ2-4; 10 nucleotides match TRBD1. This CDR3 comprises 19 residues. V shed 10 bases and J 0 bases; nucleotides not matched to a gene: 18. Germline values: CDR1 MDHEN, CDR2 SYDVKM. The chain's CDR3 is CAIRTGGLLGRGAKNIQYF. DNA of the CDR3: TGTGCCATCCGGACAGGGGGGCTTTTAGGGAGGGGAGCCAAAAACATTCAGTACTTC.

The genes are TRBV30 and TRBJ2-3, with a tentative D call TRBD2 (7 bases). With 8 bases removed from V and 4 bases from J, the gap between germline ends came to 19 bases. The CDR3 runs 14 residues. Germline V gives CDR1 GTSNPN, CDR2 SVGIG (reference sequence). The CDR3 reads CAGGIRGAADTQYF. Here the CDR3 DNA reads TGTGCCGGAGGGATCCGGGGGGCCGCAGATACGCAGTATTTT.

This clone has more than one count but fewer than ten. J is TRBJ2-1 and V is TRBV10-3; 8 bases line up with TRBD1. The trim removed 4 bases at V and 5 bases at J, leaving 7 bases unmatched. Germline V CDR1 and CDR2: ENHRY, SYGVKD. The CDR3 covers 15 residues. The CDR3 coding sequence is TGTGCCATCAGTGGGGGCAGGGGGCACAACAATGAGCAGTTCTTC. Translation gives CAISGGRGHNNEQFF.

A remark on this clone: Within the sample, other DNA sequences also encode this same CDR3. This chain links TRBV2 with TRBJ1-6, with 7 bases lining up with TRBD1. This CDR3 has 12 residues. J was trimmed by 8 bases and V by 6 bases; bases with no gene match: 1. Germline assignment: CDR1 SNHLY and CDR2 FYNNEI. In DNA, the CDR3 is TGTGCCAGCAGAACAGGGGATTCACCCCTCCACTTT. Amino acid sequence: CASRTGDSPLHF.

The chain carries TRBV6-5 and TRBJ2-5, with TRBD2 matching 12 bases. CDR1 is MNHEY, CDR2 SVGAGI, per germline. This CDR3 has 15 amino acids. J was trimmed by 7 bases and V by 2 bases; bases with no gene match: 5. The CDR3 nucleotides are TGTGCCAGCAGTTACGGCTGGACTAGCGGGACGACCCAGTACTTC. It specifies CASSYGWTSGTTQYF.

The V gene is TRBV27, the J gene TRBJ2-3; D perhaps matches TRBD1 (6 bases). The CDR3 runs 14 residues. Trimming pared 6 bases from V and 2 bases from J, leaving 12 bases between. The germline CDR1 and CDR2 sequences are MNHEY and SMNVEV (reference sequence). The CDR3 DNA follows: TGTGCCAGCAGGAGAGGGGGAACCACAGATACGCAGTATTTT. Its protein product is CASRRGGTTDTQYF.

The chain joins TRBV18 to TRBJ1-1; 8 nucleotides match TRBD1. This CDR3 contains 15 residues. Germline trimming cut 6 bases from V and 1 base from J; bases unmatched to any gene: 7. CDR1 and CDR2 (germline): KGHSH, LQKENI. The CDR3 sequence: CASSRWTGTNTEAFF. CDR3 sequence (DNA): TGTGCCAGCTCGCGCTGGACAGGGACGAACACTGAAGCTTTCTTT.

The chain uses TRBV7-9 and TRBJ2-7; a weak D match, TRBD2 (6 bases). The germline V and J ends were trimmed by 5 bases and 5 bases, with 22 bases remaining between them. This CDR3 is built from 16 residues. Germline assignment: CDR1 SEHNR and CDR2 FQNEAQ (reference sequence). This CDR3 is CASSPPEGALRDEQYF. CDR3 DNA sequence: TGTGCCAGCAGCCCGCCGGAGGGTGCCCTTCGGGACGAGCAGTACTTC.

A few counts support this clone. This chain connects TRBV6-1 to TRBJ1-1, with TRBD1 matching 8 bases. CDR3 size: 17 residues. The V segment lost 1 base and the J segment 1 base; nucleotides outside the gene matches: 8. Germline V gives CDR1 MNHNS, CDR2 SASEGT. CDR3 amino acids: CASSEVRQGASNTEAFF. The CDR3 region has the DNA TGTGCCAGCAGTGAAGTCAGGCAGGGGGCGTCGAACACTGAAGCTTTCTTT.

This clone was observed at least ten times. The gene calls are TRBV30 and TRBJ1-2; no reliable D call. The V gene lost 0 bases and the J gene lost 0 bases, with 17 bases spanning the gap. CDR3 size: 17 residues. CDR1 is GTSNPN and CDR2 is SVGIG in the germline V gene (reference sequence). For the CDR3, the DNA is TGTGCCTGGAGTGTACATCCTTCGGGCTTCTCTAACTATGGCTACACCTTC. Translating gives CAWSVHPSGFSNYGYTF.

A note on this clone: A much larger clone differs by one base, so this may be a read error. The chain employs TRBV13 and TRBJ1-3, with D possibly matching TRBD1 (6 bases). CDR1 is PRHDT, CDR2 FYEKMQ, per germline (reference sequence). Trimming shortened V by 6 bases and J by 4 bases, and 13 bases separated the two germline ends. This CDR3 is built from 14 residues. In DNA, the CDR3 is TGTGCCAGCAGAGGAGGGACACTGGGAAACACCATATATTTT. Amino acids: CASRGGTLGNTIYF.

The chain recombines TRBV5-1 with TRBJ1-1; 7 bases fit TRBD1. Germline assignment: CDR1 SGHRS and CDR2 YFSETQ. CDR3 length equals 15 residues. V trimming: 4 bases; J trimming: 6 bases; junction bases outside the gene matches: 12. CDR3 DNA sequence: TGCGCCAGCAGCACGGACGGACAGGATCTAGCTGAAGCTTTCTTT. Translating it yields CASSTDGQDLAEAFF.

The V and J genes are TRBV7-2 and TRBJ2-1; D is perhaps TRBD1 or TRBD2 (5 bases each). This CDR3 comprises 15 residues. Trimming cost V 3 bases and J 2 bases, with 11 bases left between them. CDR1 is SGHTA, CDR2 FQGNSA, per germline. This CDR3 reads CASSLGPVPYNEQFF. The CDR3 nucleotides are TGTGCCAGCAGCTTGGGACCGGTACCCTACAATGAGCAGTTCTTC.

This clone was seen only a few times. The rearrangement links TRBV5-1 to TRBJ1-1; D may be TRBD1 (5 bases). V was trimmed by 2 bases and J by 0 bases, leaving 8 bases between them. This CDR3 region has 14 residues. CDR1 and CDR2 (germline): SGHRS, YFSETQ. Here the CDR3 reads CASSFDSLNTEAFF. The DNA for the CDR3 is TGCGCCAGCAGCTTTGACAGCTTGAACACTGAAGCTTTCTTT.

This clone was detected only a few times. V usage is TRBV5-1 and J usage is TRBJ2-1, with 10 nucleotides matching TRBD2. The CDR3 covers 16 residues. Germline V lookup: CDR1 SGHRS, CDR2 YFSETQ. The junction had 3 bases not matched to a gene; V was cut back by 3 bases and J by 0 bases. This CDR3 is CASSSLAGDSYNEQFF. The CDR3 DNA reads as TGCGCCAGCAGCTCTCTAGCGGGGGACTCCTACAATGAGCAGTTCTTC.

There are a few counts of this clone. The DNA for the CDR3 is TGTGCCAGCAGCCCTGACAGCGGGGGGGCAGGGGATACGCAGTATTTT. Amino acid sequence: CASSPDSGGAGDTQYF. The chain has TRBV5-4 and TRBJ2-3; 10 bases are a match to TRBD2. CDR1 is SGHNT, CDR2 YYREEE, per germline (reference sequence). This CDR3 has 16 amino acids. The V gene end was trimmed by 4 bases and the J gene end by 6 bases; junction bases not matched to a gene: 11.